The rows below give T cell receptor beta chains drawn from one sample of a study of blood T cell repertoires in COVID-19. Sequencing used immunoSEQ multiplex PCR; TCRdb keeps in-frame clones, though not all of them. The sample carries approximately 60,000 clones, roughly 76% recorded once. The specimen sequenced was peripheral blood. These receptors were collected from a human donor in a cohort sampled during active COVID-19. The CDR3 runs from the conserved cysteine through the conserved F or W. Each record gives: D gene, J gene, clone size, V gene, CDR3 protein, CDR3 DNA. The D gene is left open where the match is weak. Size tells how often a clone was seen (once, few, many) or the class of an expanded clone, and some rows leave it out.

D gene: -
J gene: TRBJ1-5
clone size: -
V gene: TRBV21-1
CDR3 protein: CASSNGTVYSNQPQHF
CDR3 DNA: TGTGCCAGCAGCAACGGGACAGTGTATAGCAATCAGCCCCAGCATTTT

D gene: -
J gene: TRBJ2-7
clone size: -
V gene: TRBV3-1/TRBV3-2
CDR3 protein: CASSPGPGEQYF
CDR3 DNA: TGTGCCAGCAGCCCGGGCCCGGGGGAGCAGTACTTC

D gene: -
J gene: TRBJ1-5
clone size: -
V gene: TRBV7-8
CDR3 protein: CASSLAPQGSNQPQHF
CDR3 DNA: TGTGCCAGCAGCTTAGCACCTCAGGGCAGCAATCAGCCCCAGCATTTT

D gene: TRBD2
J gene: TRBJ2-5
clone size: -
V gene: TRBV5-1
CDR3 protein: CASTGKVAGQETQYF
CDR3 DNA: TGCGCCAGCACCGGGAAGGTAGCGGGGCAAGAGACCCAGTACTTC

D gene: -
J gene: TRBJ1-5
clone size: -
V gene: TRBV30
CDR3 protein: CAWSPADTQPQHF
CDR3 DNA: TGTGCCTGGAGTCCCGCCGACACTCAGCCCCAGCATTTT

D gene: -
J gene: TRBJ1-1
clone size: -
V gene: TRBV6-5
CDR3 protein: CASSYSADPTTEAFF
CDR3 DNA: TGTGCCAGCAGTTACTCAGCGGACCCGACCACTGAAGCTTTCTTT

D gene: TRBD1
J gene: TRBJ2-5
clone size: -
V gene: TRBV5-6
CDR3 protein: CASSSDRVRETQYF
CDR3 DNA: TGTGCCAGCAGCTCTGACAGGGTGCGGGAGACCCAGTACTTC

D gene: -
J gene: TRBJ2-2
clone size: -
V gene: TRBV24-1
CDR3 protein: CAAGSGGNTGELFF
CDR3 DNA: TGTGCCGCCGGATCCGGGGGGAACACCGGGGAGCTGTTTTTT

D gene: TRBD1
J gene: TRBJ2-7
clone size: -
V gene: TRBV6-5
CDR3 protein: CATSRTGASWEQYF
CDR3 DNA: TGTGCCACCTCAAGGACAGGGGCCTCTTGGGAGCAGTACTTC

D gene: -
J gene: TRBJ1-4
clone size: many
V gene: TRBV5-6
CDR3 protein: CASSLAGVDEKLFF
CDR3 DNA: TGTGCCAGCAGCTTGGCGGGGGTTGATGAAAAACTGTTTTTT